The entry that follows covers one TCR beta chain sequence. Antigen specificity is unknown. The data stem from a study of T cell responses to AZD1222 COVID-19 vaccine. Study conclusions and caveats: Clonal diversity may have been underestimated, and the donors were mostly white British, with more females than males. Repertoires in all cases were sampled only once the peak T cell response had passed. Per reports, nearly half of all spike-specific TCRs target regions that are unmutated in variants. The breadth and depth of Spike-specific TCRs increased once two AZD1222 doses had been given.

Clones were read by immunoSEQ multiplex PCR, and TCRdb kept only the in-frame ones, dropping some. This sample yields some 120,000 clones, of which around 83% are seen a single time; roughly a quarter belongs to the top ten. The length of the CDR3 is 13 residues. V lost 4 bases and J lost 8, with 14 bases in between. The sample here was peripheral blood, taken 28 days after the second AZD1222 dose. The receptor was isolated from an adult who received the AZD1222 COVID-19 vaccine. The gene calls are TRBV23-1 and TRBJ1-2; no clear D gene. Being an ORF, TRBV23-1 has a function that is uncertain. For the CDR3, the DNA is TGCGCCAGCAGTCGGGTCCAGAGACACGGCTACACCTTC. This codes for CASSRVQRHGYTF.